One and the same sample provided the 9 T cell receptor beta chains below, sequenced in a study of T-cell reconstitution after alpha-beta-depleted transplantation in children. Using unique molecular identifiers, the investigators prepared the TCRbeta library. One entry per CDR3 protein results from TCRdb running MiXCR on the PCR reads. There are around 190,000 distinct CDR3 sequences in the sample; approximately 7% occur only once, and 5% to 6.5% lies in the top ten. Material: PBMCs, obtained before TCRalphabeta/CD19-depleted stem cell transplant. The receptors stem from a boy aged 2 to 9 with acute lymphoblastic leukemia, due to receive a stem cell transplant.

The chain combines TRBV20-1 with TRBJ2-2, with 7 bases fitting TRBD2. Looked up from germline, CDR1 is DFQATT and CDR2 is SNEGSKA (reference sequence). V lost 3 bases to trimming and J lost 5 bases; unmatched junction nucleotides: 6. The CDR3 length is 14 residues. CDR3: CSASLTSVTGELFF. In nucleotides, the CDR3 is TGCAGTGCTAGTCTAACTAGCGTTACCGGGGAGCTGTTTTTT.

This sequence joins TRBV28 and TRBJ2-7; possibly TRBD1 for D (5 bases). The CDR3 spans 15 residues. V was shortened by 3 bases and J by 0 bases, with 12 bases between the two germline ends. The germline CDR1 and CDR2 sequences are MDHEN and SYDVKM. As DNA, the CDR3 is TGTGCCAGCAGTTTGTGGCCCGACAGCTCCTACGAGCAGTACTTC. It encodes CASSLWPDSSYEQYF.

Ten or more counts support this clonotype. The genes are TRBV4-1 and TRBJ1-5, with a possible D match to TRBD1 (5 bases). The CDR3 covers 16 residues. V was trimmed by 1 base and J by 7 bases, leaving 17 bases between them. From germline, CDR1 is MGHRA and CDR2 YSYEKL. The CDR3 DNA reads as TGCGCCAGCAGCCAAGTCCCCGGGGGTATTTGGCAGCCCCAGCATTTT. Residues: CASSQVPGGIWQPQHF.

The chain recombines TRBV5-1 with TRBJ1-4, with D perhaps matching TRBD1 (6 bases). The germline gives CDR1 SGHRS, CDR2 YFSETQ. The ends were cut back, 0 bases at V and 11 bases at J, with 17 bases in the middle. The CDR3 consists of 15 residues. The CDR3: CASSLGVTGDRKLFF. DNA for the CDR3: TGCGCCAGCAGCTTGGGAGTGACAGGCGATCGGAAACTGTTTTTT.

Ten or more counts support this clonotype. This chain uses TRBV29-1 with TRBJ1-2; maybe TRBD1 (6 bases). Trimming took off 3 bases at V and 8 bases at J, with 13 bases between the two ends. The CDR3 totals 12 residues. Germline lookup yields CDR1 SQVTM and CDR2 ANQGSEA. The CDR3 bases are TGCAGCGTTGAGGAGAAGGGGGGCGGCTACACCTTC. It yields the protein CSVEEKGGGYTF.

This clonotype occurred many times. This chain joins TRBV29-1 and TRBJ1-2, with D possibly matching TRBD1 (5 bases). V was trimmed by 1 base and J by 2 bases, leaving 17 bases between them. Germline CDR1 SQVTM, CDR2 ANQGSEA. This CDR3 region has 16 residues. The CDR3 protein is CSVEGPGSGMNYGYTF. The CDR3 DNA reads TGCAGCGTTGAAGGCCCAGGGTCCGGAATGAACTATGGCTACACCTTC.

This clonotype was seen ten or more times. V gene TRBV18 combines with J gene TRBJ2-7, with D maybe TRBD1 (5 bases). V was shortened by 4 bases and J by 5 bases, with 18 bases between the two germline ends. CDR1 is KGHSH and CDR2 is LQKENI in the germline V gene. This CDR3 is built from 15 residues. CDR3 in DNA: TGTGCCAGCTCACGCCAAGGGGCCGCCCTGGACGAGCAGTACTTC. It translates to CASSRQGAALDEQYF.

The chain joins TRBV27 to TRBJ2-6, with unresolved D. CDR1 and CDR2 (germline): MNHEY, SMNVEV (reference sequence). With 4 bases removed from V and 3 bases from J, the gap between germline ends came to 4 bases. The CDR3 has 13 residues. The CDR3 protein is CASSSGGANVLTF. As DNA, the CDR3 is TGTGCCAGCAGTTCCGGTGGGGCCAACGTCCTGACTTTC.

This clonotype appeared a few times. This chain joins TRBV7-2 and TRBJ2-5, with D hard to call. The V end lost 1 base, the J end lost 5 bases, and 11 bases lay between the germline ends. Germline V gene data show CDR1 as SGHTA and CDR2 as FQGNSA. The CDR3 spans 14 residues. Written as DNA, the CDR3 is TGTGCCAGCAGCTTAGGCCGATTGGTGGAGACCCAGTACTTC. Its protein product is CASSLGRLVETQYF.